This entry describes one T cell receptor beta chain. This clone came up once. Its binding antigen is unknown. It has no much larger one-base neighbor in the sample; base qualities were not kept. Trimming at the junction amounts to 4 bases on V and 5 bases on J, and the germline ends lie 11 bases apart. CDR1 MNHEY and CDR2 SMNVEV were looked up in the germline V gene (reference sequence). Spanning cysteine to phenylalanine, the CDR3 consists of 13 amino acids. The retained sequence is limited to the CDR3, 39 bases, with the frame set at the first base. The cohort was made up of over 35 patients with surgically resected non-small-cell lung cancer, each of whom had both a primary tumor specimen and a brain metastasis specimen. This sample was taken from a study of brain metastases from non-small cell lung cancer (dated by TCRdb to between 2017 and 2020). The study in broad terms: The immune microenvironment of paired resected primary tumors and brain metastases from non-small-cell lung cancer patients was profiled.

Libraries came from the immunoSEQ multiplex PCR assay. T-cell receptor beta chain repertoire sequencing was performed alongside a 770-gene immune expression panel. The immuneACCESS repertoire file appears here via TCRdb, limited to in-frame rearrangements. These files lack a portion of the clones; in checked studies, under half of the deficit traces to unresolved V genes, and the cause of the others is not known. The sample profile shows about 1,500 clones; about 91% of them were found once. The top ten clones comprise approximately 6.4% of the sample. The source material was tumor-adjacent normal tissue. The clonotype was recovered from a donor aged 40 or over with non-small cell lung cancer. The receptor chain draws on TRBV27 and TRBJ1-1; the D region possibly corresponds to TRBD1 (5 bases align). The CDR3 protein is CASSSSGLTEAFF. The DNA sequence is TGTGCCAGCAGTTCCTCAGGGTTGACTGAAGCTTTCTTT.